Included here is one TCR beta chain sequence, with context. The target of this receptor is not known. Base quality data are lacking; no much larger clone is found one base away. The cohort was made up of 650 to 700 healthy bone marrow donors. Cohort members were all nominally healthy when sampled, although unrecorded immune exposures were likely present. The donor was CMV seronegative and was included in the group of about 400 seronegative cohort members. A peripheral blood sample was collected from each donor, and TCR beta sequencing was performed on peripheral blood mononuclear cells. The Qiagen DNeasy Blood Extraction Kit was used to extract genomic DNA from the blood cell samples. This record belongs to a study of cytomegalovirus exposure and HLA in healthy donors (TCRdb year 2017). Regarding the complete study: In an earlier analysis of several hundred of the donors, 250 to 350 Gb of sequence data and 117 million unique TCR beta sequences from 150 million to 200 million T cells were reported. An early release covering 550 to 700 HLA-typed donors comprised about 300 gigabases of sequencing data and tens of millions of unique TCR sequences. Of the roughly 410 genotyped donors, 81% were placed in the genetic ancestry cluster associated with self-reported Caucasian donors. The study was designed to test whether signatures of past pathogen exposure could be identified by cataloging public T cell receptors. The T cell repertoires of roughly 660 subjects were profiled by immunosequencing and related to cytomegalovirus serostatus. Along with the approximately 650-subject first cohort, a separate validation cohort of over 90 different subjects was used. To predict cytomegalovirus infection status, the study combined high-throughput TCR immunosequencing, statistical association of individual TCRs with disease status, and machine learning. A later analysis re-analyzed previously published TCR beta repertoires from about 600 donors and added high-resolution HLA genotyping to study TCR occurrence patterns. Rather than using new phenotypic data, the later analysis identified candidate immune exposures from TCR beta sequences and from how often those sequences occurred across donors. An earlier analysis of 587 of the donors used high-throughput TCR beta sequencing to judge whether each TCR beta V gene segment behaved as functional or pseudogenic. Donor age, sex, ethnicity and CMV serostatus were compiled alongside the repertoire data. In a later genetic analysis, genome-wide SNP genotypes for about three fifths of the 666 donors were used, and that subset was treated as a discovery cohort. All discovery cohort repertoires had been generated on a single sequencing platform. Both class I and class II loci were covered by HLA typing, at four-digit resolution. Typing coverage differed by locus: A, B, C, DRB1 and DQB1 were typed in roughly 629-630 donors, DQA1 in about 510, DPA1 in around 610, and DPB1 in around 440. Four to six DR-DQ haplotypes were handled as single units for association and clustering, since linkage in the cohort was strong. Across approximately 400 genotyped donors of the cohort, an average of about 200,000 unique TCR beta nucleotide sequences per donor were sequenced, and around 19% of those sequences were non-productive. Study-wide conclusions, independent of this receptor: In vitro tests confirmed that a few of the cytomegalovirus-associated TCR beta chains recognize cytomegalovirus antigens. V-gene and J-gene trimming of TCR beta chains was associated with a missense DCLRE1C variant in a later genetic analysis, and the association was replicated in an independent cohort. Compared with equally common non-associated chains, HLA-associated TCR beta chains in a later analysis were more clonally expanded and had lower generation probabilities. Presence/absence analyses assumed roughly uniform sequencing depth across donors, an assumption that may not hold. According to a later analysis, TCR association rates differed among HLA loci, with DRB1 alleles showing the most associated TCRs and HLA-C alleles showing the fewest. It was suggested by the authors that the approach could potentially be generalized to other disease states and immunological phenotypes. Some 16 rarely observed V segments, including chromosome 9 orphons, were excluded from the earlier analysis of approximately 500 of the donors because counts were too low. The study listed 150 to 200 TCR beta chains as associated with cytomegalovirus. In an earlier analysis of some 540 of the donors, most TCR beta V segments appeared in productive rearrangements about 90% or about 30% of the time, broadly matching IMGT annotations. Assigning TCR associations to individual alleles was difficult when HLA alleles, especially DR and DQ, strongly co-occurred. Because HLA typing was missing for some donors at each locus, association tests included only the typed subset. A later genetic analysis reported fewer N-insertions in productive TCRs among donors in an Asian-associated ancestry cluster than the approximately 670-donor mean. A further reported finding was that TCR beta sequences accurately predicted the HLA-A and HLA-B alleles for most subjects in the first cohort. This cohort had only TCR beta chains sequenced, and the lack of alpha or paired-chain data limited which features could be detected. At a false discovery rate of 0.05, a later analysis linked under 20,000 TCR beta sequences to specific HLA alleles. Some IMGT-functional V segments, including TRBV6-2 and TRBV6-3, could not be distinguished by the 87-base-pair reads and were therefore excluded. Several of the top co-occurrence clusters appeared to be linked to parvovirus B19, influenza, CMV and Epstein-Barr virus, according to a later analysis. The classifier was reported to diagnose cytomegalovirus status with high specificity and sensitivity in both the original and validation cohorts. Linkage disequilibrium might explain the correlated functional status among segregating V segments, but an unknown experimental factor could not be ruled out. Most CMV-associated TCR beta chains appeared to be HLA-restricted in a later analysis, and the HLA associations seemed to be driven largely by CMV exposure. Across donors, most TCR sequences were observed very rarely, whereas some public TCRs were present in many individuals. A group of highly shared sequence variants was considered likely to be a technical artifact of the sequencing pipeline. For the cohort, immune exposure information was limited to CMV serostatus.

CDR3 length: 14 amino acids, cysteine to phenylalanine. This entry keeps only the CDR3 DNA: 42 bases, framed from base 1. The CDR1 and CDR2 encoded by the germline V gene (reference sequence) are PRHDT and FYEKMQ. V loses 1 base of germline sequence and J loses 7 bases, and the interval between the two ends is 13 bases. Library preparation was by the immunoSEQ multiplex PCR assay. For the multiplex PCR, a mixture combining 60 forward primers for TCR Vbeta segments and 13 reverse primers for TCR Jbeta segments was used. Amplification of the CDR3 region of rearranged TCR beta genes was performed with a multiplex PCR assay on genomic DNA. Amplified TCR beta libraries were sequenced as 87-base-pair reads on the Illumina HiSeq System. Turning to the authors' computational methods: Across the 670 or so repertoires, a later analysis counted 80 million or so unique TCR beta chains, roughly 11 million of which were shared by at least two donors. Raw reads were error-corrected and collapsed into unique sequences by a nearest-neighbor algorithm in which closely related sequences were merged to remove PCR and sequencing errors. CDR3 sequences were aligned to IMGT reference sequences to assign V, D and J gene segments. Each retained sequence needed at least a six-nucleotide match to both a V gene segment and a J gene segment. Rearrangements were called productive when the CDR3 lacked stop codons and stayed in frame with V and J; all others were non-productive. Following IMGT convention, CDR3 was defined as the stretch from the second conserved V-encoded cysteine up to the conserved J-encoded phenylalanine. Sequences without an unambiguous match to a single V gene segment were excluded from the earlier analysis of 587 of the donors. An earlier analysis of under 750 of the donors called V segments functional above 56.7% productive rearrangements and segregating when the between-donor standard deviation exceeded 5%. A statistical classification framework was built for diagnosing cytomegalovirus status from the catalog of TCR beta chain sequences. In a later analysis, TCR nucleotide sequences were compared against IMGT/GENE-DB human TR gene sequences so that V and J genes could be assigned. Using the TCRdist pipeline, a later analysis assigned CDR3 sequences along with most-parsimonious VDJ recombination scenarios. A later analysis defined each TCR beta chain by its CDR3 amino acid sequence plus V-gene family, and excluded reads lacking a unique V-gene family. As a way to deal with suspected cross-contamination and a sequencing artifact, a later analysis dropped under 600 nucleotide sequences that were highly shared and had low generation probability. A later analysis calculated a clonal expansion index for each public chain from normalized within-repertoire ranks of inferred template counts. Generation probabilities in a later analysis came from a VDJ recombination model fitted to out-of-frame rearrangements, and those results were checked against IGoR. A later analysis scored TCR-TCR, TCR-HLA and TCR-CMV co-occurrence with hypergeometric tests, applying a repertoire-size bias correction to TCR pairs. A later analysis estimated false discovery rates by permuting HLA or CMV assignments 20 times. In a later analysis, co-occurring TCRs were grouped with DBSCAN, and TCRdist sequence similarity was added when clustering was performed within HLA-allele-positive subsets. Repertoires with fewer than 30,000 or more than 120,000 public chains, plus five repertoires with anomalous nucleotide sharing, were excluded from co-occurrence clustering. TCRdb carries this immuneACCESS record with in-frame sequences only. Its versions omit some clonotypes, under half of them owing to an unresolved V gene in the studies checked, with the rest unexplained. V and J calls and clone size are those listed in that table; D and trimming were worked out from the DNA. This sample gives more than 150,000 clones in total; roughly 84% of them show up just once. The top ten hold 0.2% to 0.3% of the sample.

The specimen sequenced was PBMCs. This receptor chain uses TRBV13 and TRBJ1-2, with TRBD1 tentatively as D gene (6 bases match). This TCR was recovered from a girl under three years old in good health and CMV-seronegative. The base sequence is TGTGCCAGCAGCTTAGTCGCAGGGGCCAGTGGCTACACCTTC. Translation gives CASSLVAGASGYTF.